The 9 T cell receptor beta chains below all came from one sample that was sequenced in a study of metastatic and nonmetastatic thyroid tumors. Among the patients, none had received any treatment before thyroid surgery. TCRdb reassembled clones from the PCR reads with MiXCR. The sample shows tens of thousands of clones, approximately 12% of them seen only once. The specimen was blood. These receptors came from a female donor with papillary thyroid cancer or a benign thyroid nodule (not recorded which). Some clones in this sample may be carry-over from other donors' samples.

This clone was recorded at least ten times. The chain carries TRBV6-1 and TRBJ1-3; no definite D call. Germline V gene sequence: CDR1 MNHNS, CDR2 SASEGT. The CDR3 is 13 amino acids. Trimming removed 8 bases from V and 0 bases from J, with 8 bases in between. Here the CDR3 DNA reads TGTGCCAGCTCAGTAAGCTCTGGAAACACCATATATTTT. This gives the protein CASSVSSGNTIYF.

This clone was found many times. This chain links TRBV5-6 with TRBJ1-2, with D unclear. The CDR3 loop spans 15 amino acids. V shed 0 bases and J shed 4 bases, with 13 bases lying between them. CDR1 is SGHDT, CDR2 YYEEEE, per germline. The CDR3 here is CASSLGSSPRYGYTF. Written as DNA, the CDR3 is TGTGCCAGCAGCTTGGGGTCCAGTCCTCGCTATGGCTACACCTTC.

The V call is TRBV5-1, the J call TRBJ2-6; D is possibly TRBD1 (6 bases). With 1 base removed from V and 0 bases from J, the gap between germline ends came to 14 bases. The CDR3 totals 18 residues. Looked up from germline, CDR1 is SGHRS and CDR2 is YFSETQ. CDR3 nucleotide sequence: TGCGCCAGCAGCTTGCGGCAGGGGTCCTACTCTGGGGCCAACGTCCTGACTTTC. Translating it yields CASSLRQGSYSGANVLTF.

This clone was seen many times. V and J are TRBV7-2 and TRBJ2-1; D remains ambiguous. The CDR3 is 9 amino acids. In germline, CDR1 is SGHTA, CDR2 FQGNSA. Trimming removed 5 bases from V and 12 bases from J, with 5 bases in between. DNA for the CDR3: TGTGCCAGCAGCCTGACGCAGTTCTTC. Its protein product is CASSLTQFF.

The CDR3 sequence: CASRGTPSTDTQYF. The CDR3 DNA reads TGTGCCAGCAGGGGGACACCGAGCACAGATACGCAGTATTTT. The chain combines TRBV6-1 with TRBJ2-3; TRBD1 is a possible D gene (6 bases). CDR3 size: 14 residues. Per the germline V gene, CDR1 is MNHNS and CDR2 is SASEGT. Deletions cut 6 bases from V and 0 bases from J, with 10 bases between.

The table lists this clone with many counts. The V call is TRBV20-1, the J call TRBJ2-7; 11 bases line up with TRBD2. CDR3 size: 15 residues. J lost 5 bases, V lost 0 bases, and 6 bases had no gene match. CDR1 is DFQATT, CDR2 SNEGSKA, per germline (reference sequence). The CDR3 DNA follows: TGCAGTGCTAGAGATCTAGCGGGAGGCGTGGACGAGCAGTACTTC. Residues: CSARDLAGGVDEQYF.

This clone has at least ten counts. The rearrangement uses TRBV4-3 and TRBJ1-1, with D unclear. The germline gives CDR1 LGHNA, CDR2 YSLEER. CDR3 size: 15 residues. Trimming took 1 base from V and 1 from J, leaving 10 bases between them. The CDR3 protein is CASSQGLAGNTEAFF. The DNA of the CDR3 is TGCGCCAGCAGCCAAGGGCTGGCGGGGAACACTGAAGCTTTCTTT.

Concerning this clone: Given a much more abundant clone one base away, this may be a read error. V gene TRBV6-5 combines with J gene TRBJ2-1; D may be TRBD2 (6 bases). The ends were cut back, 2 bases at V and 9 bases at J, with 23 bases in the middle. The CDR3 runs to 17 residues. Germline V lookup: CDR1 MNHEY, CDR2 SVGAGI. As DNA, the CDR3 is TGTGCCAGCAGTTACGACGCCTTTCGGGGGAAACGCAGTGAGCAGTTCTTC. Residues: CASSYDAFRGKRSEQFF.

This clone has a count of ten or more. A much larger clone sits a single nucleotide away, making a read error possible. The chain combines TRBV27 with TRBJ2-1, with D unresolved. The CDR3 has 14 amino acids. Germline CDR1 is MNHEY and CDR2 is SMNVEV (reference sequence). As DNA, the CDR3 is TGTGCCCGCAGTTTTAACGTTCGTTACAATGAGCAGTTCTTC. This gives the protein CARSFNVRYNEQFF.